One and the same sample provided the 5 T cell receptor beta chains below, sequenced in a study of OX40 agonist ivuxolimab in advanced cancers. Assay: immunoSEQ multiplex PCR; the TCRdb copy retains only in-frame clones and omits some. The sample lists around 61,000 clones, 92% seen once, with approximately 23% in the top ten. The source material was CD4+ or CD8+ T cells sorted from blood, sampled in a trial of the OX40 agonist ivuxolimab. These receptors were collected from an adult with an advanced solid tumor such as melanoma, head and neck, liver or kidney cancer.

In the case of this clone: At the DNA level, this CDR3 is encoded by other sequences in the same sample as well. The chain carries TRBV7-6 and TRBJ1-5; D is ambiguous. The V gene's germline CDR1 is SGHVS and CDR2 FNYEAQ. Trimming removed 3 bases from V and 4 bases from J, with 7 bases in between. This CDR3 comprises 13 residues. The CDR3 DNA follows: TGTGCCAGCAGCTTGAGAGTAAATCAGCCCCAGCATTTT. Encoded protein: CASSLRVNQPQHF.

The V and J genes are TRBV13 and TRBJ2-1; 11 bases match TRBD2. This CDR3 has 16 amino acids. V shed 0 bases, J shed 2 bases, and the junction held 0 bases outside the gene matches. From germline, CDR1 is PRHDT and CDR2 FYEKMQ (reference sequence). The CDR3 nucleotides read TGTGCCAGCAGCTTAGGACTAGCGGGGGCCTACAATGAGCAGTTCTTC. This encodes CASSLGLAGAYNEQFF.

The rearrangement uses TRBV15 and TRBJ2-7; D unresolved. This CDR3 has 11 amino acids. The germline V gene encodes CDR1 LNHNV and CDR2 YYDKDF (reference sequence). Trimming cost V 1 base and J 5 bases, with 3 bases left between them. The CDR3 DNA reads TGTGCCACCAGCAGAGGACACGAGCAGTACGTC. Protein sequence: CATSRGHEQYV.

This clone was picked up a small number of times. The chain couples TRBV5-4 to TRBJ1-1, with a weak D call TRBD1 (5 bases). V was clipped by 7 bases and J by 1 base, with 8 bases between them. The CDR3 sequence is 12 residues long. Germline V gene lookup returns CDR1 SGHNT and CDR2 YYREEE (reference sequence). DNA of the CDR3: TGTGCCAGCGGGACGACGAACACTGAAGCTTTCTTT. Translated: CASGTTNTEAFF.

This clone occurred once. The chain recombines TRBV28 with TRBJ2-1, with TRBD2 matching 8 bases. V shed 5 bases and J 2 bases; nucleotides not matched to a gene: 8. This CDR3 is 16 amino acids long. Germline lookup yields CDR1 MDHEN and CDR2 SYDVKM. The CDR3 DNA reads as TGTGCCAGCAGTCCCGCGGGAGGACCGCCCTACAATGAGCAGTTCTTC. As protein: CASSPAGGPPYNEQFF.